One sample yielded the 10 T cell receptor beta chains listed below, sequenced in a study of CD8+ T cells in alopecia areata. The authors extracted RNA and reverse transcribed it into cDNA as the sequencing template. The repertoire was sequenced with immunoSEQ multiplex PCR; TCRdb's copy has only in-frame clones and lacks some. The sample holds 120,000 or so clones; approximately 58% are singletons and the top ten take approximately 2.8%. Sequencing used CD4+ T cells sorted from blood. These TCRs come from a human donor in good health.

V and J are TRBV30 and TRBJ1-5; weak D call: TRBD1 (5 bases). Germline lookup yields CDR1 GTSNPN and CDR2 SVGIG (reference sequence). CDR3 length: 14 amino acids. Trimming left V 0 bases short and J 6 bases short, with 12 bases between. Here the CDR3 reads CAWSVLGAGQPQHF. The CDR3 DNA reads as TGTGCCTGGAGTGTACTAGGGGCCGGTCAGCCCCAGCATTTT.

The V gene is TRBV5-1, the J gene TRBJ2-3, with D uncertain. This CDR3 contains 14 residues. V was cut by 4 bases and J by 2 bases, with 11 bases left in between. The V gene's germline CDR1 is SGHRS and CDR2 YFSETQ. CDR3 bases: TGCGCCAGCAGCGGCAGACACCCCACAGATACGCAGTATTTT. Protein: CASSGRHPTDTQYF. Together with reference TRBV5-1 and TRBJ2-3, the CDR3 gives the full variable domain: KAGVTQTPRYLIKTRGQQVTLSCSPISGHRSVSWYQQTPGQGLQFLFEYFSETQRNKGNFPGRFSGRQFSNSRSEMNVSTLELGDSALYLCASSGRHPTDTQYFGPGTRLTVL.

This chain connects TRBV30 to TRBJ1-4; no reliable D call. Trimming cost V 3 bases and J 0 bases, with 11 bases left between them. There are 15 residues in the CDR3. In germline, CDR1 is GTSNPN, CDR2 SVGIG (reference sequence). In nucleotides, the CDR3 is TGTGCCTGGAGCATAGGGCGCGCAACTAATGAAAAACTGTTTTTT. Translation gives CAWSIGRATNEKLFF. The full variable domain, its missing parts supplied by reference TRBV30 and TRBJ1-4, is SQTIHQWPATLVQPVGSPLSLECTVEGTSNPNLYWYRQAAGRGLQLLFYSVGIGQISSEVPQNLSASRPQDRQFILSSKKLLLSDSGFYLCAWSIGRATNEKLFFGSGTQLSVL.

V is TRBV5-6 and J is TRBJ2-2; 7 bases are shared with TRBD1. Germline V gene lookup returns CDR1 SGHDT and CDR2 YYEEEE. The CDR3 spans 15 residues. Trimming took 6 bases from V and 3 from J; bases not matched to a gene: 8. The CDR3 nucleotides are TGTGCCAGCACCGGACAGGACGGGCACACCGGGGAGCTGTTTTTT. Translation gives CASTGQDGHTGELFF.

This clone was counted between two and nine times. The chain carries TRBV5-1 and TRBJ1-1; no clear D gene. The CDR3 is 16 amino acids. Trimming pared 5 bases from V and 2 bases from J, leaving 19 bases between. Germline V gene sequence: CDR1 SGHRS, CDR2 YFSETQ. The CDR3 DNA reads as TGCGCCAGCAGTAACCGGGAATTGGTGGAAAACACTGAAGCTTTCTTT. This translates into CASSNRELVENTEAFF.

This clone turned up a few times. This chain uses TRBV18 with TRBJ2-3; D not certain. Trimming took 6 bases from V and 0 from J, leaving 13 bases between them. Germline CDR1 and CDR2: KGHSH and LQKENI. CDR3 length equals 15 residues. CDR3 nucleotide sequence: TGTGCCAGCTCCCCCAGTCCTGGTAGCACAGATACGCAGTATTTT. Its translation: CASSPSPGSTDTQYF.

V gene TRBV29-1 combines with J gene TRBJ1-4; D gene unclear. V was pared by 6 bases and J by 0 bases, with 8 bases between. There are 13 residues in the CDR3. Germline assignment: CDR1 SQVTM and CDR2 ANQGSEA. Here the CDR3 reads CSVADATNEKLFF. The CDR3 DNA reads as TGCAGCGTAGCGGACGCAACTAATGAAAAACTGTTTTTT.

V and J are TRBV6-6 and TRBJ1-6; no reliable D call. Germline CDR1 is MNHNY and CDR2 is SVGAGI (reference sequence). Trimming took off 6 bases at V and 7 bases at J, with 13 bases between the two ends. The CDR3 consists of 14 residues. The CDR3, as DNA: TGTGCCAGCAGGTTCGCCCCCGCGAATTCACCCCTCCACTTT. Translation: CASRFAPANSPLHF.

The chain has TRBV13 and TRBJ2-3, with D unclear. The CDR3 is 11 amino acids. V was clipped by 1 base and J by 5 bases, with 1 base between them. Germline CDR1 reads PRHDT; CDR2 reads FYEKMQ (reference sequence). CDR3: CASSLVDTQYF. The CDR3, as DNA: TGTGCCAGCAGCTTAGTAGATACGCAGTATTTT.

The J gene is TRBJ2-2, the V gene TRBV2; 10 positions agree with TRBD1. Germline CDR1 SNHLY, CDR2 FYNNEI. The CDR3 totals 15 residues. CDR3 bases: TGTGCTTGGACAGGGGGATCGACGAACACCGGGGAGCTGTTTTTT. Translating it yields CAWTGGSTNTGELFF.